Listed here are 31 T cell receptor beta chains from one sample, sequenced in a study of cytotoxic CD8 clonotypes in ibrutinib-treated CLL (dated by TCRdb to the early 2020s). The receptor library was made with the immunoSEQ multiplex PCR assay. TCRdb stores this immuneACCESS table with in-frame sequences only. Part of the clones is absent; in the studies checked, under half of the shortfall reflects unresolved V genes, and no reason is known for the rest. The sample table contains 30,000 to 40,000 clones; only one count was recorded for about two thirds of them. The ten largest clones add up to 16% of the sample. In light of the paper, this sample's time point label describes: progressive disease on ibrutinib. The sample in question was PBMCs, obtained at disease progression, from a patient treated with ibrutinib. These receptors were taken from a human donor with chronic lymphocytic leukemia.

The V gene is TRBV5-1, the J gene TRBJ2-3; 16 bases fit TRBD2. With 3 bases clipped from V and 3 bases from J, the junction kept 13 bases outside the gene matches. Per germline, CDR1 SGHRS and CDR2 YFSETQ. CDR3 length: 20 residues. CDR3 residues: CASSSGLGLAGGPLTDTQYF. The CDR3 DNA sequence: TGCGCCAGCAGCTCCGGGTTGGGACTAGCGGGGGGGCCATTAACAGATACGCAGTATTTT.

This clone was counted only a few times. The chain couples TRBV6-1 to TRBJ2-2, with D unclear. The CDR3 covers 15 residues. Trimming cost V 6 bases and J 2 bases, with 13 bases left between them. Germline V CDR1 and CDR2: MNHNS, SASEGT. The CDR3 is CASRGQVLNTGELFF. The CDR3 region has the DNA TGTGCCAGCAGAGGTCAGGTTCTCAACACCGGGGAGCTGTTTTTT.

The chain uses TRBV11-3 and TRBJ1-2, with 9 bases identical to TRBD1. The trim removed 4 bases at V and 8 bases at J, leaving 5 bases unmatched. Germline assignment: CDR1 SGHNT and CDR2 YENEEA. The CDR3 consists of 13 residues. CDR3 amino acids: CASSSGDREGYTF. In DNA, the CDR3 is TGTGCCAGCAGCTCCGGGGACAGGGAAGGCTACACCTTC.

This clone has a single count. V is TRBV6-1 and J is TRBJ1-3, with a weak D call TRBD1 (6 bases). The CDR3 spans 16 residues. V shed 0 bases and J shed 1 base, with 10 bases lying between them. Germline V lookup: CDR1 MNHNS, CDR2 SASEGT. CDR3 nucleotides: TGTGCCAGCAGTGAAGCGACCCAGGGGTCTGGAAACACCATATATTTT. Translating it yields CASSEATQGSGNTIYF.

The chain employs TRBV20-1 and TRBJ2-7; tentative D call: TRBD2 (6 bases). CDR3 length: 10 amino acids. The germline V gene has CDR1 DFQATT and CDR2 SNEGSKA (reference sequence). Trimming pared 6 bases from V and 5 bases from J, leaving 8 bases between. This chain's CDR3 is CSAGRHEQYF. CDR3 nucleotide sequence: TGCAGTGCGGGGAGGCACGAGCAGTACTTC.

The chain is built from TRBV5-1 and TRBJ2-3, with D perhaps TRBD2 (6 bases). This CDR3 has 12 residues. Trimming took off 4 bases at V and 8 bases at J, with 11 bases between the two ends. Looked up from germline, CDR1 is SGHRS and CDR2 is YFSETQ. The CDR3 sequence is CASSQDSGTQYF. In DNA form, the CDR3 reads TGCGCCAGCAGCCAGGATAGCGGTACGCAGTATTTT.

This clone was seen a few times. The chain recombines TRBV11-2 with TRBJ1-5; possible D gene TRBD1, 5 bases. The V end was cut by 5 bases, the J end by 7 bases, with 21 bases between. CDR3 length equals 16 residues. Germline-derived CDR1 and CDR2 are SGHAT and FQNNGV. CDR3 nucleotides: TGTGCCAGCAGCGCAGCCGAGGGGCCAGGAAACCAGCCCCAGCATTTT. Translation gives CASSAAEGPGNQPQHF.

This clone occurred once. The chain combines TRBV2 with TRBJ1-2; possible D gene TRBD1, 5 bases. V was cut by 9 bases and J by 4 bases, with 15 bases left in between. Germline V gene lookup returns CDR1 SNHLY and CDR2 FYNNEI. The CDR3 runs to 13 residues. The CDR3 reads CASSRAESYGYTF. Here the CDR3 DNA reads TGTGCCAGTAGCAGGGCAGAGTCCTATGGCTACACCTTC. Variable domain in full (rest from reference TRBV2 and TRBJ1-2): EPEVTQTPSHQVTQMGQEVILRCVPISNHLYFYWYRQILGQKVEFLVSFYNNEISEKSEIFDDQFSVERPDGSNFTLKIRSTKLEDSAMYFCASSRAESYGYTFGSGTRLTVV.

Details on this clone: Other DNA sequences in this sample translate to the same CDR3. The chain carries TRBV5-1 and TRBJ2-3; maybe TRBD2 (6 bases). Germline V CDR1 and CDR2: SGHRS, YFSETQ. The V end lost 0 bases, the J end lost 1 base, and 12 bases lay between the germline ends. This CDR3 is 16 amino acids long. The CDR3 loop reads CASSLDAGMGTDTQYF. DNA of the CDR3: TGCGCCAGCAGCTTGGATGCGGGGATGGGCACAGATACGCAGTATTTT.

The chain has TRBV7-9 and TRBJ2-7; no reliable D call. The CDR3 is 13 residues long. Germline values: CDR1 SEHNR, CDR2 FQNEAQ (reference sequence). The V end was cut by 5 bases, the J end by 4 bases, with 12 bases between. This CDR3 is CASSPLQRYEQYF. In DNA, the CDR3 is TGTGCCAGCAGCCCCCTCCAGAGATACGAGCAGTACTTC.

The genes are TRBV28 and TRBJ1-1, with D uncertain. CDR3 length equals 12 residues. The V and J ends lost 6 bases and 5 bases respectively, with 10 bases between them. Per germline, CDR1 MDHEN and CDR2 SYDVKM. CDR3 nucleotides: TGTGCCAGCAGCGGGAGGTGGACTGAAGCTTTCTTT. Its protein product is CASSGRWTEAFF.

CDR3 protein: CASSLESGQGKTQYF. The CDR3 DNA reads as TGCGCCAGCAGCTTGGAGTCGGGACAGGGGAAGACCCAGTACTTC. The chain combines TRBV5-1 with TRBJ2-5; 10 bases line up with TRBD1. The CDR3 contains 15 residues. Germline V gene data show CDR1 as SGHRS and CDR2 as YFSETQ. Trimming removed 0 bases from V and 6 bases from J; junction bases left unmatched: 5.

V and J are TRBV9 and TRBJ2-7; 7 bases line up with TRBD1. The CDR3 has 16 residues. The V segment lost 4 bases and the J segment 3 bases; nucleotides outside the gene matches: 13. The germline V gene has CDR1 SGDLS and CDR2 YYNGEE. Here the CDR3 DNA reads TGTGCCAGCAGCATCAATTCCGGGACAGTGGTCTACGAGCAGTACTTC. It encodes CASSINSGTVVYEQYF.

This rearrangement joins TRBV7-2 to TRBJ2-1; TRBD1 might be the D (5 bases). V dropped 6 bases and J dropped 1 base, with 10 bases sitting between them. Germline V gene lookup returns CDR1 SGHTA and CDR2 FQGNSA. This CDR3 spans 14 amino acids. As DNA, the CDR3 is TGTGCCAGCAGACCAGGGTGGTCCTACAATGAGCAGTTCTTC. Protein product: CASRPGWSYNEQFF. Variable domain in full (rest from reference TRBV7-2 and TRBJ2-1): GAGVSQSPSNKVTEKGKDVELRCDPISGHTALYWYRQSLGQGLEFLIYFQGNSAPDKSGLPSDRFSAERTGGSVSTLTIQRTQQEDSAVYLCASRPGWSYNEQFFGPGTRLTVL.

A single count supports this clone. The rearrangement uses TRBV19 and TRBJ1-5; D ambiguous. CDR1 is LNHDA, CDR2 SQIVND, per germline (reference sequence). The CDR3 runs 13 residues. The ends were cut back, 3 bases at V and 3 bases at J, with 6 bases in the middle. The CDR3: CASSIRANQPQHF. For the CDR3, the DNA is TGTGCCAGTAGTATCCGGGCCAATCAGCCCCAGCATTTT.

In regard to this clone: Just one base apart from a much larger clone, this may be a read error. V usage is TRBV5-1 and J usage is TRBJ1-1; D ambiguous. The germline V gene has CDR1 SGHRS and CDR2 YFSETQ. The ends were cut back, 0 bases at V and 0 bases at J, with 3 bases in the middle. This CDR3 spans 13 amino acids. The CDR3: CASSLDLNTEAFF. The CDR3 DNA reads as TGCGCCAGCAGCTTGGATCTGAACACTGAAGCTTTCTTT.

The V gene is TRBV15, the J gene TRBJ1-5, with unresolved D. The germline V gene encodes CDR1 LNHNV and CDR2 YYDKDF (reference sequence). With 3 bases removed from V and 2 bases from J, the gap between germline ends came to 11 bases. This CDR3 region has 15 residues. DNA of the CDR3: TGTGCCACCAGCAGGCCCCCCGGGGGCAATCAGCCCCAGCATTTT. Translated, it gives CATSRPPGGNQPQHF.

The chain has TRBV19 and TRBJ2-2; D call uncertain. There are 14 residues in the CDR3. Germline CDR1 reads LNHDA; CDR2 reads SQIVND (reference sequence). Trimming took 3 bases from V and 3 from J, leaving 8 bases between them. The CDR3 DNA follows: TGTGCCAGTAGTATTATAGGATACACCGGGGAGCTGTTTTTT. Amino acids: CASSIIGYTGELFF. Looking up the rest from reference TRBV19 and TRBJ2-2 gives the full variable domain: DGGITQSPKYLFRKEGQNVTLSCEQNLNHDAMYWYRQDPGQGLRLIYYSQIVNDFQKGDIAEGYSVSREKKESFPLTVTSAQKNPTAFYLCASSIIGYTGELFFGEGSRLTVL.

The genes are TRBV10-3 and TRBJ1-2, with no clear D. Germline-derived CDR1 and CDR2 are ENHRY and SYGVKD. The CDR3 extends over 15 amino acids. V was cut by 3 bases and J by 5 bases, with 16 bases left in between. CDR3 coding DNA: TGTGCCATCAGTGATGGCAGGCCTGCATGGTATGGCTACACCTTC. Translation gives CAISDGRPAWYGYTF.

The table lists this clone with a count of one. The chain has TRBV6-5 and TRBJ1-2; the D gene is possibly TRBD1 (5 bases). Germline-derived CDR1 and CDR2 are MNHEY and SVGAGI. The CDR3 runs 16 residues. V was clipped by 0 bases and J by 4 bases, with 15 bases between them. Here the CDR3 reads CASSYSGWDGSYGYTF. CDR3 in DNA: TGTGCCAGCAGTTACTCGGGGTGGGACGGATCCTATGGCTACACCTTC.

V is TRBV29-1 and J is TRBJ2-3; D unclear. V lost 7 bases and J 0 bases, leaving 8 bases between the germline ends. The CDR3 consists of 12 residues. From germline, CDR1 is SQVTM and CDR2 ANQGSEA. CDR3 DNA sequence: TGCAGCGGATCCACCAGCACAGATACGCAGTATTTT. Translated: CSGSTSTDTQYF.

This chain links TRBV6-6 with TRBJ2-7; D perhaps matches TRBD1 (6 bases). The CDR3 length is 13 residues. CDR1 and CDR2 (germline): MNHNY, SVGAGI (reference sequence). Trimming stripped 6 bases from V and 12 bases from J, with 21 bases between. The CDR3, as DNA: TGTGCCAGCAGCCAGCCTGGGGGCCAGGTCCTGTACTTC. This codes for CASSQPGGQVLYF.

The chain combines TRBV5-1 with TRBJ2-3; perhaps TRBD2 as D (6 bases). Germline values: CDR1 SGHRS, CDR2 YFSETQ. The CDR3 loop spans 13 amino acids. With 4 bases removed from V and 4 bases from J, the gap between germline ends came to 10 bases. CDR3 sequence: CASSAGSSDTQYF. DNA of the CDR3: TGCGCCAGCAGCGCCGGGAGCTCAGATACGCAGTATTTT.

J is TRBJ1-5 and V is TRBV2, with 12 bases lining up with TRBD1. Germline trimming cut 6 bases from V and 5 bases from J; bases unmatched to any gene: 8. The CDR3 loop spans 16 amino acids. The germline V gene has CDR1 SNHLY and CDR2 FYNNEI. CDR3 DNA: TGTGCCAGCAGCCCTCTCGGGACAGGGGGCGATCAGCCCCAGCATTTT. Translation gives CASSPLGTGGDQPQHF.

CDR3 coding DNA: TGTGCCAGCAGCTCATCGAGGACTAGCGGGGGGGAAGAGACCCAGTACTTC. This codes for CASSSSRTSGGEETQYF. The V call is TRBV7-8, the J call TRBJ2-5, with 15 bases that match TRBD2. Per germline, CDR1 SGHVS and CDR2 FQNEAQ. V dropped 4 bases and J dropped 3; count of bases not matched to a gene: 6. This CDR3 region has 17 residues.

The chain combines TRBV9 with TRBJ2-1; a weak D match, TRBD1 (5 bases). V gave up 2 bases and J gave up 8 bases, with 11 bases separating them. Per germline, CDR1 SGDLS and CDR2 YYNGEE. This CDR3 comprises 13 residues. In DNA, the CDR3 is TGTGCCAGCAGCGTTCAGGGTTTAGATGAGCAGTTCTTC. The encoded protein is CASSVQGLDEQFF.

The chain employs TRBV28 and TRBJ1-5; D gene unclear. The V gene lost 5 bases and the J gene lost 6 bases, with 20 bases spanning the gap. CDR3 length: 16 amino acids. CDR1 is MDHEN, CDR2 SYDVKM, per germline. The CDR3 protein is CASSPASDFSGQPQHF. In nucleotides, the CDR3 is TGTGCCAGCAGTCCCGCCTCGGACTTCTCGGGTCAGCCCCAGCATTTT.

V gene TRBV19 combines with J gene TRBJ2-2; D not certain. Trimming pared 8 bases from V and 4 bases from J, leaving 11 bases between. This CDR3 comprises 13 residues. Germline CDR1 is LNHDA and CDR2 is SQIVND (reference sequence). CDR3 bases: TGTGCCAGTGGGCAGGTTTTCACCGGGGAGCTGTTTTTT. Encoded protein: CASGQVFTGELFF.

This clone was picked up one time. The chain combines TRBV29-1 with TRBJ2-3; TRBD1 might be the D (7 bases). V was pared by 5 bases and J by 4 bases, with 16 bases between. This CDR3 comprises 14 residues. Germline-derived CDR1 and CDR2 are SQVTM and ANQGSEA. The CDR3 protein is CSVSDRERADTQYF. The CDR3 DNA is TGCAGCGTTTCTGACAGGGAGCGGGCAGATACGCAGTATTTT.

The chain uses TRBV14 and TRBJ1-4; no definite D call. The germline V and J ends were trimmed by 0 bases and 2 bases, with 10 bases remaining between them. The length of the CDR3 is 16 residues. Germline V gene data show CDR1 as SGHDN and CDR2 as FVKESK. The CDR3 DNA reads TGTGCCAGCAGCCAAGAAAAGGCACGGACTAATGAAAAACTGTTTTTT. Translation gives CASSQEKARTNEKLFF.

The V call is TRBV6-5, the J call TRBJ2-2; 7 bases match TRBD1. The germline V gene has CDR1 MNHEY and CDR2 SVGAGI. J gave up 7 bases and V 8 bases, and 7 bases lay outside the gene matches. The CDR3 extends over 13 amino acids. The CDR3 nucleotides read TGTGCCAGCGAGACAGGGACGGGCGGGGAGCTGTTTTTT. It translates to CASETGTGGELFF.